This is a list of T cell receptor beta chains from one sample in a study of response to subunit inactivated influenza vaccine. TCRdb fed the RT-PCR reads into MiXCR, producing one record per CDR3 protein. The data contain hundreds of thousands of distinct CDR3 sequences, 14% of them singletons. Specimen: PBMCs from blood, collected around 15 days before vaccination. These receptors all stem from a man aged 45-60 years who received an inactivated influenza vaccine. Each CDR3 is given with its conserved first and last residue. Each record gives: clone size, V gene, J gene, D gene, CDR3 protein, CDR3 DNA. A D gene is named only where the DNA matches it firmly. Not all rows give a size; the values are once, few, many and, for expanded clones, a class.

many	TRBV29-1	TRBJ1-4	-	CSVEDGGANEKLFF	TGCAGCGTTGAAGATGGTGGGGCTAATGAAAAACTGTTTTTT
-	TRBV4-3	TRBJ2-7	TRBD1	CASKRNREQGAAEQYF	TGCGCCAGCAAGAGAAATCGGGAACAGGGGGCGGCGGAGCAGTACTTC
few	TRBV24-1	TRBJ2-5	TRBD1	CATARTGELETQYF	TGTGCCACTGCACGGACAGGGGAGTTGGAGACCCAGTACTTC
-	TRBV11-2	TRBJ2-5	-	CASSLGQPPQETQYF	TGTGCCAGCAGCCTGGGGCAACCACCTCAAGAGACCCAGTACTTC
-	TRBV20-1	TRBJ1-2	TRBD1	CSLRDRGTLYGYTF	TGCAGTCTCCGGGACAGAGGCACACTCTATGGCTACACCTTC
-	TRBV11-2	TRBJ2-3	-	CASRSASTDTQYF	TGTGCCAGCAGATCAGCTAGCACAGATACGCAGTATTTT
-	TRBV7-2	TRBJ1-2	-	CASSLAAENYGYTF	TGTGCCAGCAGCTTAGCGGCAGAGAACTATGGCTACACCTTC
-	TRBV7-2	TRBJ2-6	-	CASSLGGAGAGANVLTF	TGTGCCAGCAGCTTAGGGGGGGCAGGGGCTGGGGCCAACGTCCTGACTTTC
few	TRBV20-1	TRBJ2-5	TRBD2	CSASGLAGMSETQYF	TGCAGTGCTAGCGGACTAGCGGGAATGTCAGAGACCCAGTACTTC
many	TRBV7-9	TRBJ1-2	-	CASSLVGGNYGYTF	TGTGCCAGCAGCTTAGTTGGGGGTAACTATGGCTACACCTTC
few	TRBV20-1	TRBJ2-5	TRBD2	CSADQRGGPPETQYF	TGCAGTGCAGACCAGCGGGGGGGCCCCCCAGAGACCCAGTACTTC
few	TRBV4-3	TRBJ2-6	-	CASSQTRANVLTF	TGCGCCAGCAGCCAAACCCGGGCCAACGTCCTGACTTTC
many	TRBV12-3/TRBV12-4	TRBJ1-5	TRBD1	CASSSRDRGPSSNQPQHF	TGTGCCAGCAGTTCCAGAGACAGGGGGCCTTCAAGCAATCAGCCCCAGCATTTT
many	TRBV4-2	TRBJ1-6	-	CASSQEGNFGHSPLHF	TGTGCCAGCAGCCAAGAAGGGAATTTTGGGCATTCACCCCTCCACTTT
few	TRBV5-1	TRBJ2-2	TRBD1	CASSWKPGQYTGELFF	TGCGCCAGCAGCTGGAAACCGGGACAGTACACCGGGGAGCTGTTTTTT
-	TRBV12-3/TRBV12-4	TRBJ2-3	TRBD2	CASRLAGGPGDTQYF	TGTGCCAGCAGGTTAGCGGGAGGGCCGGGAGATACGCAGTATTTT
many	TRBV4-2	TRBJ2-2	TRBD1	CASSGDSYTGELFF	TGTGCCAGCAGCGGGGACAGCTACACCGGGGAGCTGTTTTTT
-	TRBV3-1	TRBJ2-7	TRBD2	CASSQGASGGYEQYF	TGTGCCAGCAGCCAAGGAGCCAGCGGGGGATACGAGCAGTACTTC